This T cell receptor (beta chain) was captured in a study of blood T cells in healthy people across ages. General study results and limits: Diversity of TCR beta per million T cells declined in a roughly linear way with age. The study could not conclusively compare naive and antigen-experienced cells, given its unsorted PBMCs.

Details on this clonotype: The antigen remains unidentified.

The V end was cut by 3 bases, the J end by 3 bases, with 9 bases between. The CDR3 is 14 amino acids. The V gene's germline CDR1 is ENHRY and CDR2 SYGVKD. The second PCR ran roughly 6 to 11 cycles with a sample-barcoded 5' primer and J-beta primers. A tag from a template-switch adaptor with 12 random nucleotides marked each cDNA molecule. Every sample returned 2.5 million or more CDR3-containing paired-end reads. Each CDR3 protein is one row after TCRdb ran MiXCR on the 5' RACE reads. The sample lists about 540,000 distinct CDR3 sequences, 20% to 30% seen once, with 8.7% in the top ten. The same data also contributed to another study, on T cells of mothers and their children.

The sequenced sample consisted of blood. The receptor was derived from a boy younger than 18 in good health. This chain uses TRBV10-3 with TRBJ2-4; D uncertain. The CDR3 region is CAISEDFGKNIQYF. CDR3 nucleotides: TGTGCCATCAGTGAAGATTTCGGCAAAAACATTCAGTACTTC.